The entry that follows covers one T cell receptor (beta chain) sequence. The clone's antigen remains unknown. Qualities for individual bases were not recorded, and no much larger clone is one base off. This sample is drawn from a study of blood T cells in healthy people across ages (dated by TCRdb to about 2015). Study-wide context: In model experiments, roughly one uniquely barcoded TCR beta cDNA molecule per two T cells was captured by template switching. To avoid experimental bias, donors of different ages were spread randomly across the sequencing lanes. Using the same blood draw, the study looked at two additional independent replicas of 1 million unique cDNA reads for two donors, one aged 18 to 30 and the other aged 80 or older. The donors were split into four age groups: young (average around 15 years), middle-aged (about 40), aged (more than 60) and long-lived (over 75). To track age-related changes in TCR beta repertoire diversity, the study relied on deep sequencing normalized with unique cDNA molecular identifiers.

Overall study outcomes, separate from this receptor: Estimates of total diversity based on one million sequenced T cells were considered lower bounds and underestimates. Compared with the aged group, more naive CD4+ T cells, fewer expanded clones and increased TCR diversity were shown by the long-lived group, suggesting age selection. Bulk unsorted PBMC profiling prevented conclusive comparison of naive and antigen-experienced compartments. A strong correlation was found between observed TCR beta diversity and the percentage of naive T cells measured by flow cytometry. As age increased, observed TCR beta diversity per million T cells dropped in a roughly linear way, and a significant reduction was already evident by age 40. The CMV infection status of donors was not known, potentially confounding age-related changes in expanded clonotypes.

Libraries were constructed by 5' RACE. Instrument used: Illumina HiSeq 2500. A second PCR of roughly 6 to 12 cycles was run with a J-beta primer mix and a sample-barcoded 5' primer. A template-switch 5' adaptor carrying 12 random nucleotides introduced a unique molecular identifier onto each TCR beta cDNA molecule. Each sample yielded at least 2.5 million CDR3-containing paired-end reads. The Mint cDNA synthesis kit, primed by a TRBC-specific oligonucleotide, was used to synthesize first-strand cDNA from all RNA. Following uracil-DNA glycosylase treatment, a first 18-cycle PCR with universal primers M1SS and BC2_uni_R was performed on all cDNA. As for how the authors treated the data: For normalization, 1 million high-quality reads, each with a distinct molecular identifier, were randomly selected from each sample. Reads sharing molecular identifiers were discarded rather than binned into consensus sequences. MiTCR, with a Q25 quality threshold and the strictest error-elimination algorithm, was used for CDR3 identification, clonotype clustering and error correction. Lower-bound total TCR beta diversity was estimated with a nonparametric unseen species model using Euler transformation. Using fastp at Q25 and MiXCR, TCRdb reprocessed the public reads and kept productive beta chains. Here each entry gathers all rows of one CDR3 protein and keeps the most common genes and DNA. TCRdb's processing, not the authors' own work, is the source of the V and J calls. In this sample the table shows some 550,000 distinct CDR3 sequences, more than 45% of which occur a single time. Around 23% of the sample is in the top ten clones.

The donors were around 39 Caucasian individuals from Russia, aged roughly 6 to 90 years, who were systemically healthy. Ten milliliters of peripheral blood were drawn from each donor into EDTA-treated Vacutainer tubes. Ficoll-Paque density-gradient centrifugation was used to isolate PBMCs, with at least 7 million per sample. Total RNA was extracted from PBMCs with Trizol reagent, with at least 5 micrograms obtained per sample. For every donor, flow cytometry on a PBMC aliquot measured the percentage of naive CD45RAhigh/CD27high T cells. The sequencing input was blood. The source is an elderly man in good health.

Here the CDR3 is given as CASSLVGGVDGYTF. The nucleotide sequence reads TGCGCCAGCAGCTTGGTAGGGGGCGTCGATGGCTACACCTTC. The V and J segments used are TRBV5-1 and TRBJ1-2; TRBD1 fits 7 bases in the junction. Via the germline V gene, CDR1 is SGHRS and CDR2 YFSETQ. V ends up 0 bases short and J 6 bases short, with an unmatched junction base count of 5. Inclusive of the bounding cysteine and phenylalanine, the CDR3 is 14 residues long. This entry keeps only the CDR3 DNA: 42 bases, framed from base 1.